The present T cell receptor beta chain was sequenced within a study of spatial heterogeneity in lung cancer. For the study at large: Where they were available, follow-up PBMC samples were sequenced, at a median of about 2 years after resection.

The study, taken as a whole, reports: Compared with follow-up, resection was when ubiquitous expanded tumor TCRs appeared in blood more.

Stated time point: blood at routine non-recurrence follow-up after resection. Sequencing covered unsorted whole RNA taken from tumor, nontumor lung or frozen PBMC. This clonotype has a handful of counts. Its antigen is not known. Every cDNA TCR molecule received its own unique molecular identifier. A single record per CDR3 protein comes from TCRdb applying MiXCR to the 5' RACE reads. The sample includes roughly 120,000 distinct CDR3 sequences, 9.5% to 15% of them seen just once. This sequence originates from a male donor with early-stage non-small cell lung cancer. The sequenced sample was PBMCs, obtained at follow-up.

CDR3 bases: TGCGCCAGCAGCCCCGCCCAAAATATGGGAAAACTGTTTTTT. This codes for CASSPAQNMGKLFF. The chain employs TRBV4-3 and TRBJ1-4; D unresolved. This CDR3 has 14 residues. V gave up 4 bases and J gave up 10 bases, with 16 bases separating them. Germline V gene lookup returns CDR1 LGHNA and CDR2 YSLEER.